This passage covers 5 T cell receptor beta chains from one sample sequenced in a study of blood T cell repertoires in COVID-19. Only in-frame clones appear in the TCRdb table, and some are missing; sequencing was by immunoSEQ multiplex PCR. Found here are approximately 200,000 clones, roughly 80% of them singletons; the top ten hold around 5.4%. Sequenced sample: peripheral blood. The receptor set was obtained from a human donor in a cohort sampled during active COVID-19.

J is TRBJ2-6 and V is TRBV5-1, with 8 bases lining up with TRBD1. Germline CDR1 and CDR2: SGHRS and YFSETQ. Trimming took 3 bases from V and 0 from J; bases not matched to a gene: 8. This CDR3 is built from 18 residues. The CDR3 loop is CASSWTQGAGSGANVLTF. CDR3 nucleotides: TGCGCCAGCAGCTGGACCCAGGGGGCAGGCTCTGGGGCCAACGTCCTGACTTTC.

Remarks on this clone: A much larger clone lies a single base off, so this may be a read error. This chain joins TRBV4-2 and TRBJ2-7; 13 positions match TRBD2. Germline CDR1 LGHNA, CDR2 YNFKEQ. The CDR3 is 14 amino acids. V was pared by 5 bases and J by 4 bases, with 2 bases of the junction left unmatched. The DNA for the CDR3 is TGTGCCAGCAGCTGGACTAGCGGGAGTTACGAGCAGTACTTC. Translation gives CASSWTSGSYEQYF.

The chain uses TRBV9 and TRBJ2-5; 12 bases line up with TRBD2. CDR1 SGDLS and CDR2 YYNGEE come from the germline V gene. The length of the CDR3 is 16 residues. Losses at the gene ends were 3 bases for V and 5 bases for J; bases not matched to a gene: 8. In DNA form, the CDR3 reads TGTGCCAGCAGCGCCGCCCTAGCGGGAGGGATCGAGACCCAGTACTTC. Protein product: CASSAALAGGIETQYF.

This clone has a handful of counts. CDR3 DNA sequence: TGTGCCAGCAGTTACCCCGGGACAGCCCAGTACTTC. This translates into CASSYPGTAQYF. The V gene is TRBV6-6, the J gene TRBJ2-5; 7 positions agree with TRBD1. The V gene's germline CDR1 is MNHNY and CDR2 SVGAGI (reference sequence). The CDR3 is made up of 12 amino acids. V was clipped by 2 bases and J by 9 bases; unmatched bases: 3.

This clone showed up just a few times. The chain couples TRBV5-6 to TRBJ1-2; TRBD1 matches 7 bases. Germline CDR1 is SGHDT and CDR2 is YYEEEE. Losses at the gene ends were 0 bases for V and 2 bases for J; bases not matched to a gene: 4. This CDR3 has 15 residues. CDR3 loop: CASSLVDRDNYGYTF. The CDR3 nucleotides read TGTGCCAGCAGCTTGGTTGACAGGGACAACTATGGCTACACCTTC.